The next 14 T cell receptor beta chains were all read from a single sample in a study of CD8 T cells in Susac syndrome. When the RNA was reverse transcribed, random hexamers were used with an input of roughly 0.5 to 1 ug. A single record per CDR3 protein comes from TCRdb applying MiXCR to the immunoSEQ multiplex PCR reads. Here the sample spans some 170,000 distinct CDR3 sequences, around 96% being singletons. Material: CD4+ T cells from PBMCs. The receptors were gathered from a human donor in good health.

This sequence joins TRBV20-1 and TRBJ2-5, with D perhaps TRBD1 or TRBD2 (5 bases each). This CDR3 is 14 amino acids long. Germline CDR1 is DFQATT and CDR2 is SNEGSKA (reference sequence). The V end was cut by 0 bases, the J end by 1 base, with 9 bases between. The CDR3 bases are TGCAGTGCTAGAGATCAGGGACCCCAAGAGACCCAGTACTTC. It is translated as CSARDQGPQETQYF.

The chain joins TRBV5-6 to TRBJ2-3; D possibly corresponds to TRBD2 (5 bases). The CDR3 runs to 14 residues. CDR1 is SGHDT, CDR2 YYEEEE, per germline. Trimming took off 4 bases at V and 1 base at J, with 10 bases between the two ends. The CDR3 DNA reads TGTGCCAGCAGCCAGACTATCCGCACAGATACGCAGTATTTT. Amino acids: CASSQTIRTDTQYF.

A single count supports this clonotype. In nucleotides, the CDR3 is TGTGCCAGCAGCTTTGGCGGGGAGAATGACTATGGCTACACCTTC. Translating it yields CASSFGGENDYGYTF. The chain uses TRBV7-9 and TRBJ1-2, with unresolved D. Trimming left V 3 bases short and J 3 bases short, with 14 bases between. The CDR3 extends over 15 amino acids. Germline V gene lookup returns CDR1 SEHNR and CDR2 FQNEAQ (reference sequence).

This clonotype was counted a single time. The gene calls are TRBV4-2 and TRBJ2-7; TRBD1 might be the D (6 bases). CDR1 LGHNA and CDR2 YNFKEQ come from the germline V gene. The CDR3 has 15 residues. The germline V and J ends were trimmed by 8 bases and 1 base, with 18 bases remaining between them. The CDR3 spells CASGIEVGGSYEQYF. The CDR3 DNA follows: TGTGCCAGCGGAATCGAAGTAGGGGGTTCCTACGAGCAGTACTTC.

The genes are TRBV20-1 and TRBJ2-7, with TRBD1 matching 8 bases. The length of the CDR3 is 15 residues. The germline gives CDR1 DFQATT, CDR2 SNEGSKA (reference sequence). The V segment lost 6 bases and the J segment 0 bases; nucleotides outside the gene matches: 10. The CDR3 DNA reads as TGCAGTGCGGCTAGGACAGGGCCTTACTCCTACGAGCAGTACTTC. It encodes CSAARTGPYSYEQYF.

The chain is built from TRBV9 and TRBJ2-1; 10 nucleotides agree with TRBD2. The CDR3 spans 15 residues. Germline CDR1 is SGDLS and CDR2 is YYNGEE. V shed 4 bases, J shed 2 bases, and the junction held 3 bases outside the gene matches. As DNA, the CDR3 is TGTGCCAGCAGCATTAGCGGGAGGCCCTACAATGAGCAGTTCTTC. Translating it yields CASSISGRPYNEQFF.

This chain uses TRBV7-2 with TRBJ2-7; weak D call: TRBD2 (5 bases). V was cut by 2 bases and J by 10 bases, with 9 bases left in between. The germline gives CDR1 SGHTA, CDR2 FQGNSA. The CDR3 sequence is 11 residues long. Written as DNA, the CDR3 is TGTGCCAGCAGCTTATCAGAGGGTCAGTACTTC. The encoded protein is CASSLSEGQYF.

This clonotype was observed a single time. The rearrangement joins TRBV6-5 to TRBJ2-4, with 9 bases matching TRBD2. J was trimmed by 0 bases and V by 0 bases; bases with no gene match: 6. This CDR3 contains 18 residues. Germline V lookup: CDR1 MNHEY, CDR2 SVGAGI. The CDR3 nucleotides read TGTGCCAGCAGTTACTCGAGCGGGGGGTCCTTAGCCAAAAACATTCAGTACTTC. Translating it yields CASSYSSGGSLAKNIQYF.

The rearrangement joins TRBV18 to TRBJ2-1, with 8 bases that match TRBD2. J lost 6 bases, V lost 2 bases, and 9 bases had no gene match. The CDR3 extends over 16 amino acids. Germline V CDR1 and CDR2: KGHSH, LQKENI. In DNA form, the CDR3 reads TGTGCCAGCTCACCAGTTCAAGGACTAGCTGTCAATGAGCAGTTCTTC. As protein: CASSPVQGLAVNEQFF.

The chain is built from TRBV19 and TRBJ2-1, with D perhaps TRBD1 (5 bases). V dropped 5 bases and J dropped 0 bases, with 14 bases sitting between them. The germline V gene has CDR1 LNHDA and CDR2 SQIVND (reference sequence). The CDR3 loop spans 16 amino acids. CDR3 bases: TGTGCCAGTAGTGTTTTCAGGGCAGGCTCCTACAATGAGCAGTTCTTC. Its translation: CASSVFRAGSYNEQFF. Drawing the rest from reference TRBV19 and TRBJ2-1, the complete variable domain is DGGITQSPKYLFRKEGQNVTLSCEQNLNHDAMYWYRQDPGQGLRLIYYSQIVNDFQKGDIAEGYSVSREKKESFPLTVTSAQKNPTAFYLCASSVFRAGSYNEQFFGPGTRLTVL.

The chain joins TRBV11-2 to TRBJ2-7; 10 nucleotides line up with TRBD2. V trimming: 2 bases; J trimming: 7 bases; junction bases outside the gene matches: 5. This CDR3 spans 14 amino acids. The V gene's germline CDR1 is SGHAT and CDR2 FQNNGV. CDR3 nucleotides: TGTGCCAGCAGCTTACTAGCGGGAGCGGGTGAGCAGTACTTC. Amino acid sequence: CASSLLAGAGEQYF.

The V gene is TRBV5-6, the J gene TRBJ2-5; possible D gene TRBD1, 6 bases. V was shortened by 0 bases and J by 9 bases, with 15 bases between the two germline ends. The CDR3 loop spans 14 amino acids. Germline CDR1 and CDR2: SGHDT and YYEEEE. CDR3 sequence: CASSLGPGTGPQYF. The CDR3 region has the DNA TGTGCCAGCAGCTTGGGTCCCGGAACAGGGCCCCAGTACTTC.

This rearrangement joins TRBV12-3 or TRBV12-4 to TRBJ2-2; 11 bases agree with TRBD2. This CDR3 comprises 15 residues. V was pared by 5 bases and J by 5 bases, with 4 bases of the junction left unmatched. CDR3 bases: TGTGCCAGCAGTCCCTGGACTAGCGGGACCGGGGAGCTGTTTTTT. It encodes CASSPWTSGTGELFF.

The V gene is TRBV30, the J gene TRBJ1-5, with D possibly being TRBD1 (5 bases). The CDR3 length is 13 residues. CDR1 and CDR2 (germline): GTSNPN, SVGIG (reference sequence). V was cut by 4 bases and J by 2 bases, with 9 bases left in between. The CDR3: CAWTGGGNQPQHF. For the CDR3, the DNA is TGTGCCTGGACGGGGGGGGGCAATCAGCCCCAGCATTTT.